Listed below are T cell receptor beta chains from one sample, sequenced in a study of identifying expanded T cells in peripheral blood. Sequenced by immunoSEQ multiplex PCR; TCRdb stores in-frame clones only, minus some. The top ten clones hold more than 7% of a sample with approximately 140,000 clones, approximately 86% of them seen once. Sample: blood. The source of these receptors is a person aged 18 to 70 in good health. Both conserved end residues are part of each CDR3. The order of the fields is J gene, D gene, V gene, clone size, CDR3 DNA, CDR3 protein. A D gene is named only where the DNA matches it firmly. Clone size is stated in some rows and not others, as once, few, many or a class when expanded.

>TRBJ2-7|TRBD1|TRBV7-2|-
TGTGCCAGCAGCAGGGGGACAGGGAATATTTACGAGCAGTACTTC
CASSRGTGNIYEQYF
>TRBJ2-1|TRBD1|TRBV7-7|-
TGTGCCAGCAGCGCAAATGGACAGGCGAACAATGAGCAGTTCTTC
CASSANGQANNEQFF
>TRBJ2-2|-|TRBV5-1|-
TGCGCCAGCAGCTCCTTGAACACCGGGGAGCTGTTTTTT
CASSSLNTGELFF
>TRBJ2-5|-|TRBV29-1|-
TGCAGCGTTGAAGAAAGGGCAGAGACCCAGTACTTC
CSVEERAETQYF
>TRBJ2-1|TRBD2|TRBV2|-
TGTGCCCTTGGGGAACTAGCGGAATACAATGAGCAGTTCTTC
CALGELAEYNEQFF
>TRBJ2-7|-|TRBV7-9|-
TGTGCCAGCAGCTTAGCGGGATCCACGTACGAGCAGTACTTC
CASSLAGSTYEQYF
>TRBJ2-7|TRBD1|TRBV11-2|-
TGTGCCAGCACCCCGGACAGGGGGGAATACGAGCAGTACTTC
CASTPDRGEYEQYF
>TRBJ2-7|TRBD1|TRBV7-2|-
TGTGCCAGCAGCTTAGTTGGTGGCGGGACAGGCCATTCCTACGAGCAGTACTTC
CASSLVGGGTGHSYEQYF
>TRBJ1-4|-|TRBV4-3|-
TGCGCCAGCAGCCCGGGGGGCGTAGAAAAACTGTTTTTT
CASSPGGVEKLFF
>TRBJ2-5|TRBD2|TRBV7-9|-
TGTGCCAGCAGCTTTGCGGGGGGCGCGGGTCTCTACCAAGAGACCCAGTACTTC
CASSFAGGAGLYQETQYF
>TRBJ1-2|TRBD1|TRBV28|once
TGTGCCAGCCAGGACGACAGGGAGAGAGACACCTTC
CASQDDRERDTF
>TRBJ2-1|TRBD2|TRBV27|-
TGTGCCAGCGGTCTAGCGGGAGGATACAATGAGCAGTTCTTC
CASGLAGGYNEQFF